One sample yielded the 7 T cell receptor beta chains listed below, sequenced in a study of beta chain features in type 1 diabetes. As every portion of the isolated RNA was reverse transcribed, the sequencing read expressed TCRB transcripts. The repertoire was sequenced with immunoSEQ multiplex PCR; TCRdb's copy has only in-frame clones and lacks some. The table has about 930,000 clones, about a sixth seen once. The specimen was naive CD4+ T cells from blood. Source of these receptors: a woman aged 18-29 years in good health.

This clone was recorded a few times. This sample also contains other DNA sequences that code for the same CDR3. DNA for the CDR3: TGTGCCAGCAGTGAACCCCAGTTGTACAATGAGCAGTTCTTC. This translates into CASSEPQLYNEQFF. The chain couples TRBV6-1 to TRBJ2-1; D unresolved. The CDR3 consists of 14 residues. V was clipped by 2 bases and J by 4 bases, with 9 bases between them. Germline CDR1 and CDR2: MNHNS and SASEGT.

The J gene is TRBJ2-2, the V gene TRBV6-5; D unclear. This CDR3 has 16 amino acids. Trimming stripped 2 bases from V and 4 bases from J, with 14 bases between. Germline-derived CDR1 and CDR2 are MNHEY and SVGAGI. CDR3 sequence: CASSYTRWLTTGELFF. As DNA, the CDR3 is TGTGCCAGCAGTTACACCAGGTGGCTAACCACCGGGGAGCTGTTTTTT.

This clone occurred a few times. The gene calls are TRBV5-6 and TRBJ2-1; 11 nucleotides match TRBD2. CDR3 length: 15 residues. The ends lost 1 base at V and 13 bases at J; junction bases unmatched: 10. CDR1 is SGHDT and CDR2 is YYEEEE in the germline V gene. DNA of the CDR3: TGTGCCAGCAGCTTGTCCGTTAGCGGGAGGGCCCCACAGTTCTTC. The encoded protein is CASSLSVSGRAPQFF.

The chain recombines TRBV4-3 with TRBJ2-1; 9 bases line up with TRBD2. V dropped 0 bases and J dropped 14; count of bases not matched to a gene: 8. The CDR3 sequence is 14 residues long. CDR1 LGHNA and CDR2 YSLEER come from the germline V gene. The CDR3 protein is CASSQEQSGRPEFF. In DNA, the CDR3 is TGCGCCAGCAGCCAAGAACAAAGCGGGAGGCCGGAGTTCTTC.

The rearrangement joins TRBV7-2 to TRBJ1-3; D not resolved. The germline gives CDR1 SGHTA, CDR2 FQGNSA. Trimming removed 0 bases from V and 4 bases from J, with 10 bases in between. The CDR3 runs 15 residues. CDR3: CASSLAGPRGNTIYF. The CDR3 coding sequence is TGTGCCAGCAGCTTAGCAGGGCCAAGAGGAAACACCATATATTTT.

V gene TRBV14 combines with J gene TRBJ2-3; D assignment may be TRBD1 or TRBD2 (5 bases each). Trimming took off 5 bases at V and 4 bases at J, with 13 bases between the two ends. This CDR3 has 14 amino acids. Germline V gene data show CDR1 as SGHDN and CDR2 as FVKESK. Here the CDR3 DNA reads TGTGCCAGCAGCGAACGGGGCCACTCAGATACGCAGTATTTT. Translation gives CASSERGHSDTQYF.

This clone was seen a handful of times. This sequence joins TRBV10-3 and TRBJ1-2; unclear D gene. CDR1 is ENHRY, CDR2 SYGVKD, per germline. The germline V and J ends were trimmed by 8 bases and 2 bases, with 12 bases remaining between them. This CDR3 comprises 13 residues. In DNA form, the CDR3 reads TGTGCCATCGGCGACACTTTAAACTATGGCTACACCTTC. Protein product: CAIGDTLNYGYTF.